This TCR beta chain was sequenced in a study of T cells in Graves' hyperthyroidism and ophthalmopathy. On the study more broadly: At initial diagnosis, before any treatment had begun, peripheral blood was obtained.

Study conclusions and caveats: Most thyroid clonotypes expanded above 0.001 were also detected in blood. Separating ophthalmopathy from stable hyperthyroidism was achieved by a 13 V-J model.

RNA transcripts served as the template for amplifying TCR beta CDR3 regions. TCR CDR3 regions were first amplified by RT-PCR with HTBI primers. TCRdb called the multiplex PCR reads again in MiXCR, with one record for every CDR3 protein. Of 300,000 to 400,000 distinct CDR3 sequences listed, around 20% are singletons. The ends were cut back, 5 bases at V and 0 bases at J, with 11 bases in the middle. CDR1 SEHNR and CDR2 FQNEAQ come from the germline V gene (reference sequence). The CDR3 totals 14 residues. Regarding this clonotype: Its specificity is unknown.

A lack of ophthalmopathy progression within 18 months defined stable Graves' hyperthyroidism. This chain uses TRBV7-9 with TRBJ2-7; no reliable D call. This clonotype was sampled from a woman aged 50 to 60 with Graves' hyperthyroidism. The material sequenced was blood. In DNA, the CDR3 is TGTGCCAGCAGCCCTCGTGAAGTCTCCTACGAGCAGTACTTC. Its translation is CASSPREVSYEQYF.